The following is a TCR beta chain sequence with its context. Its antigen remains unidentified. Execution of the assay was at deep level. Using immunoSEQ multiplex PCR, the repertoire was profiled, and TCRdb retains in-frame clones only, with some absent. In the table there are about 1,500,000 clones, roughly 96% of which are singletons. This CDR3 spans 13 amino acids. V was pared by 5 bases and J by 9 bases, with 17 bases between. The V gene's germline CDR1 is SGHTA and CDR2 FQGNSA. This specimen belongs to a study of shared clonotypes between healthy human individuals. Study in general: Donor composition was a couple of women and three men, aged 18 to 49. The plates for each donor numbered three CD4 naive, three CD4 memory, two CD8 naive and one CD8 memory. Study-level findings and limits: Sequencing depth was a factor that was expected to affect clonotype sharing among donors.

The sequence derives from a man aged 25 to 40 in good health. This chain uses TRBV7-2 with TRBJ2-7; D is possibly TRBD1 or TRBD2 (5 bases each). The specimen sequenced was naive CD4+ T cells sorted from blood. Subset: CD45RA+ positively selected. This chain's CDR3 is CASSGGRLLWQYF. The CDR3 DNA reads TGTGCCAGCAGCGGGGGACGTCTCCTCTGGCAGTACTTC.